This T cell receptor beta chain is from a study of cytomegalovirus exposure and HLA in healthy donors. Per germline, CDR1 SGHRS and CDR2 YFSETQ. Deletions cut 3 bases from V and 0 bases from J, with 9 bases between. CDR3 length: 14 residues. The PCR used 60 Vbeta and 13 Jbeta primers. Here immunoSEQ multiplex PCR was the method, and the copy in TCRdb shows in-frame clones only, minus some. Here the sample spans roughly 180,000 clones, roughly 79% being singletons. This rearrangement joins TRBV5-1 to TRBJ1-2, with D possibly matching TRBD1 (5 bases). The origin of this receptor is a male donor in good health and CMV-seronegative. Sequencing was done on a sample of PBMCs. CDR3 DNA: TGCGCCAGCAGCTCCGACAGAGCTAACTATGGCTACACCTTC. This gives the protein CASSSDRANYGYTF.